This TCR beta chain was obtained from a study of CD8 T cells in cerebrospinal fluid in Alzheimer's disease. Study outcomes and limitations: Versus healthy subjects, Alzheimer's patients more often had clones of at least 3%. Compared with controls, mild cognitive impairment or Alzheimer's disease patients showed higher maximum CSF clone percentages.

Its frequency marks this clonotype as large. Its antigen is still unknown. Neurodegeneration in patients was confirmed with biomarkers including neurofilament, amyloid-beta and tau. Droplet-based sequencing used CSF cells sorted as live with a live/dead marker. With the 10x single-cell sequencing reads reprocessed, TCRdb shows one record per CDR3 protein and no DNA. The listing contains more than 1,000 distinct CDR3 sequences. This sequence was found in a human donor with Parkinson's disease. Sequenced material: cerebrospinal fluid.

The CDR3: CASSLEANQETQYF. This rearrangement joins TRBV7-6 to TRBJ2-5. The V gene's germline CDR1 is SGHVS and CDR2 FNYEAQ. The CDR3 is 14 residues long.